This record concerns one TCR beta chain sequence. These data belong to a study of OX40 agonist ivuxolimab in advanced cancers. Germline V gene data show CDR1 as MNHNS and CDR2 as SASEGT. The V gene lost 0 bases and the J gene lost 6 bases, with 9 bases spanning the gap. The CDR3 sequence is 14 residues long. Produced via immunoSEQ multiplex PCR; TCRdb's table is partial and in-frame only. Of approximately 92,000 clones listed, about 96% are singletons. This material consisted of CD4+ or CD8+ T cells sorted from blood, taken in a trial of the OX40 agonist ivuxolimab. This chain links TRBV6-1 with TRBJ1-5; D ambiguous. The receptor was isolated from an adult with an advanced solid tumor such as melanoma, head and neck, liver or kidney cancer. The DNA for the CDR3 is TGTGCCAGCAGTGAAGCGAGGGAAGGTCAGCCCCAGCATTTT. Its protein is CASSEAREGQPQHF.